A single sample is the source of the 18 T cell receptor beta chains below, sequenced in a study of molecular identifiers for immune sequencing clone quantification. One entry per CDR3 protein, called by TCRdb with MiXCR from the PCR reads. The data hold about 640,000 distinct CDR3 sequences, with just under 20% observed a single time. Sequences were obtained from naive CD8+ T cells from blood, with Jurkat cell RNA spiked in. The subset was: FACS-sorted CD8+CD4-CCR7+CD45RA+ naive T cells. These receptors originate from a human donor in good health. Some libraries in this study had Jurkat cell RNA spiked in.

The gene calls are TRBV20-1 and TRBJ2-1; no clear D gene. V lost 6 bases and J lost 3, with 6 bases in between. CDR3 length equals 11 residues. Germline loops: CDR1 DFQATT, CDR2 SNEGSKA (reference sequence). The CDR3 DNA sequence: TGCAGTGCGGCAGACTACAATGAGCAGTTCTTC. It is translated as CSAADYNEQFF.

In the case of this clonotype: At one end, the junction sequence differs from germline, possibly due to a read error. This chain uses TRBV3-1 with TRBJ2-5; unclear D gene. This CDR3 region has 14 residues. Germline V gives CDR1 LGHDT, CDR2 YNNKEL (reference sequence). For the CDR3, the DNA is TGTGCCAGCAGCCATTCCAGCGCCCAAGAGAACCAGTACTTC. Translated: CASSHSSAQENQYF.

At least ten counts were recorded for this clonotype. The rearrangement links TRBV27 to TRBJ2-3; either TRBD1 or TRBD2 may supply D (5 bases each). In germline, CDR1 is MNHEY, CDR2 SMNVEV (reference sequence). Trimming took 5 bases from V and 2 from J, leaving 17 bases between them. The CDR3 sequence is 16 residues long. The CDR3 nucleotides are TGTGCCAGCAGTAACGGGGCATACAAACTCACAGATACGCAGTATTTT. Translation: CASSNGAYKLTDTQYF.

In this sample, this clonotype turned up many times. The CDR3 DNA follows: TGTGCCAGCAGGTCCGACGATGGCGGTGGGGAGACCCAGTACTTC. Amino acid sequence: CASRSDDGGGETQYF. V usage is TRBV21-1 and J usage is TRBJ2-5. TRBV21-1 is a documented pseudogene. The CDR3 sequence is 15 residues long.

This clonotype was counted only a few times. The chain has TRBV28 and TRBJ2-7, with 7 nucleotides matching TRBD2. J was trimmed by 0 bases and V by 4 bases; bases with no gene match: 3. The CDR3 extends over 14 amino acids. CDR1 and CDR2 (germline): MDHEN, SYDVKM. As DNA, the CDR3 is TGTGCCAGCAGTTACCTAGCGGACTCCTACGAGCAGTACTTC. Amino acids: CASSYLADSYEQYF. Together with reference TRBV28 and TRBJ2-7, the CDR3 gives the full variable domain: DVKVTQSSRYLVKRTGEKVFLECVQDMDHENMFWYRQDPGLGLRLIYFSYDVKMKEKGDIPEGYSVSREKKERFSLILESASTNQTSMYLCASSYLADSYEQYFGPGTRLTVT.

This clonotype was observed at least ten times. The chain couples TRBV4-1 to TRBJ1-3; D remains ambiguous. The V and J ends lost 0 bases and 3 bases respectively, with 15 bases between them. Germline V lookup: CDR1 MGHRA, CDR2 YSYEKL. The CDR3 extends over 17 amino acids. The CDR3 DNA reads TGCGCCAGCAGCCAAGAGGAGCGAGTTGCGGTTGGAAACACCATATATTTT. It codes for CASSQEERVAVGNTIYF.

This clonotype came up many times. The V and J genes are TRBV12-3 or TRBV12-4 and TRBJ1-5; D might be TRBD1 (6 bases). The CDR3 contains 16 residues. V was trimmed by 5 bases and J by 0 bases, leaving 14 bases between them. CDR3 in amino acids: CASSNGTNYSNQPQHF. CDR3 sequence (DNA): TGTGCCAGCAGTAATGGGACAAATTATAGCAATCAGCCCCAGCATTTT.

In its sample, this clonotype was seen many times. This chain uses TRBV6-6 with TRBJ1-4, with D maybe TRBD1 (5 bases). Per germline, CDR1 MNHNY and CDR2 SVGAGI (reference sequence). The CDR3 spans 15 residues. V was trimmed by 1 base and J by 4 bases, leaving 10 bases between them. The CDR3 DNA is TGTGCCAGCAGTTACTTCGACAGTTATAATGAAAAACTGTTTTTT. Its protein is CASSYFDSYNEKLFF.

This clonotype was seen at least ten times. The chain couples TRBV24-1 to TRBJ2-6; D perhaps matches TRBD1 (6 bases). CDR1 is KGHDR and CDR2 is SFDVKD in the germline V gene. Trimming pared 7 bases from V and 4 bases from J, leaving 10 bases between. This CDR3 has 14 residues. The CDR3 protein is CATSRGSGANVLTF. CDR3 bases: TGTGCCACCAGCAGGGGATCCGGGGCCAACGTCCTGACTTTC.

This clonotype came up many times. The genes are TRBV29-1 and TRBJ1-1; weak D call: TRBD1 (5 bases). This CDR3 has 13 amino acids. Germline assignment: CDR1 SQVTM and CDR2 ANQGSEA. Between the trimmed V and J ends, which lost 5 bases and 8 bases, there was a span of 18 bases. CDR3 protein: CSVREGSFREAFF. Written as DNA, the CDR3 is TGCAGCGTTAGGGAGGGGAGTTTTCGGGAAGCTTTCTTT.

The sample holds many counts of this clonotype. The J gene is TRBJ2-7, the V gene TRBV12-3 or TRBV12-4; 9 nucleotides agree with TRBD1. J lost 0 bases, V lost 7 bases, and 4 bases had no gene match. The CDR3 spans 14 residues. CDR3 loop: CASNTGGTSYEQYF. The CDR3 DNA reads TGTGCCAGCAACACAGGGGGCACCTCCTACGAGCAGTACTTC.

The rearrangement uses TRBV27 and TRBJ2-7; 8 nucleotides agree with TRBD1. The trim removed 3 bases at V and 6 bases at J, leaving 7 bases unmatched. CDR3 length equals 14 residues. Per germline, CDR1 MNHEY and CDR2 SMNVEV (reference sequence). Here the CDR3 reads CASSFLDRVSEQYF. CDR3 sequence (DNA): TGTGCCAGCAGTTTCTTGGACAGGGTATCCGAGCAGTACTTC.

This clonotype occurred a few times. This sequence joins TRBV4-3 and TRBJ2-1; 7 bases map to TRBD2. Germline assignment: CDR1 LGHNA and CDR2 YSLEER. Germline trimming cut 0 bases from V and 4 bases from J; bases unmatched to any gene: 9. The CDR3 covers 17 residues. The CDR3 is CASSQDNEAGNYNEQFF. The CDR3 region has the DNA TGCGCCAGCAGCCAAGATAATGAAGCGGGAAATTACAATGAGCAGTTCTTC.

The rearrangement links TRBV12-3 or TRBV12-4 to TRBJ2-2; 7 bases agree with TRBD1. The J segment lost 6 bases and the V segment lost 7 bases, leaving 14 bases of the junction unmatched. This CDR3 is built from 16 residues. CDR3 amino acids: CASKTPGTVGPGELFF. The DNA of the CDR3 is TGTGCCAGCAAAACCCCCGGGACAGTCGGTCCCGGGGAGCTGTTTTTT.

With regard to this clonotype: A much larger clone lies one base from this, so it may be a read error. The V and J genes are TRBV4-3 and TRBJ2-7, with 11 bases identical to TRBD1. The CDR3 is 19 amino acids. Germline V gene sequence: CDR1 LGHNA, CDR2 YSLEER. In DNA, the CDR3 is TGCGCCGGCAGCCAAGCGAGGACAGGGGGCTTTGATGCTTGGTACGAGCAGTACTTC. Protein sequence: CAGSQARTGGFDAWYEQYF.

This clonotype was counted at least ten times. The V and J genes are TRBV15 and TRBJ1-5; 11 positions match TRBD1. The CDR3 spans 15 residues. CDR1 LNHNV and CDR2 YYDKDF come from the germline V gene (reference sequence). Germline trimming cut 7 bases from V and 4 bases from J; bases unmatched to any gene: 6. CDR3 nucleotides: TGTGCCACCATAGCCGGGACAGGGGGTAATCAGCCCCAGCATTTT. Residues: CATIAGTGGNQPQHF.

This clonotype was seen many times. The chain joins TRBV7-9 to TRBJ2-7; no reliable D call. The ends were cut back, 0 bases at V and 7 bases at J, with 19 bases in the middle. Germline V gene lookup returns CDR1 SEHNR and CDR2 FQNEAQ (reference sequence). This CDR3 spans 16 amino acids. The DNA of the CDR3 is TGTGCCAGCAGCTTAGCCTACTTAGGCCGGCCTGGAGAGCAGTACTTC. It translates to CASSLAYLGRPGEQYF.

As for this clonotype: A read error may explain this, as a much larger clone is one base away. The genes are TRBV6-5 and TRBJ1-2; perhaps TRBD1 as D (6 bases). CDR3 length: 14 amino acids. Germline values: CDR1 MNHEY, CDR2 SVGAGI. Between the trimmed V and J ends, which lost 0 bases and 7 bases, there was a span of 12 bases. The CDR3 sequence is CASSYSAGDCGYTF. CDR3 in DNA: TGTGCCAGCAGTTACTCGGCAGGGGACTGTGGCTACACCTTC.